One sample yielded the 5 T cell receptor beta chains listed below, sequenced in a study of T cells after yellow fever vaccination. TCRdb fed the 5' RACE reads into MiXCR, producing one record per CDR3 protein. The repertoire includes roughly 100,000 distinct CDR3 sequences, roughly 8.2% of them detected once, and around 16% sits in the top ten. Sample: CD8+ T cells not binding an NS4B(214-222) dextramer, sorted from PBMCs, taken about 2 weeks after the first yellow fever vaccination. All receptors derive from a man in his late teens or twenties who received the YFV17D yellow fever vaccine.

This clonotype has only a few counts. V and J are TRBV28 and TRBJ2-3, with TRBD2 matching over 7 bases. V lost 6 bases and J lost 3; bases outside the gene matches: 12. The CDR3 runs to 16 residues. From germline, CDR1 is MDHEN and CDR2 SYDVKM. CDR3 sequence reads: CASREPLLGGTDTQYF. CDR3 sequence (DNA): TGTGCCAGCAGGGAGCCCCTTTTGGGGGGGACAGATACGCAGTATTTT.

This clonotype was detected ten times or more. The chain uses TRBV29-1 and TRBJ2-1; D unclear. The CDR3 has 11 amino acids. Germline V gives CDR1 SQVTM, CDR2 ANQGSEA. V was shortened by 6 bases and J by 12 bases, with 15 bases between the two germline ends. The CDR3 region is CSVTFGFGQFF. The CDR3, as DNA: TGCAGCGTCACTTTCGGGTTTGGGCAGTTCTTC.

This sequence joins TRBV27 and TRBJ2-7, with a tentative D call TRBD2 (5 bases). Germline CDR1 MNHEY, CDR2 SMNVEV (reference sequence). Trimming pared 5 bases from V and 6 bases from J, leaving 17 bases between. CDR3 size: 14 residues. The CDR3 loop reads CASSIRAPGGEQYF. The CDR3 DNA follows: TGTGCCAGCAGTATCCGGGCCCCCGGAGGCGAGCAGTACTTC.

This clonotype appeared many times. The rearrangement uses TRBV12-3 or TRBV12-4 and TRBJ2-5; D is possibly TRBD1 or TRBD2 (7 bases each). The CDR3 runs 14 residues. V was shortened by 8 bases and J by 1 base, with 14 bases between the two germline ends. The CDR3 DNA follows: TGTGCCAGCGGGGAGGGGGCCATCCAAGAGACCCAGTACTTC. It encodes CASGEGAIQETQYF.

This clonotype occurred many times. This chain links TRBV21-1 with TRBJ1-5. TRBV21-1 is a pseudogene locus. The CDR3 is 19 amino acids. As DNA, the CDR3 is TGTGCCAGCAGCAAGAGCTGCACTCCCTCATTCGGAGGCAATCAGCCCCAGCATTTT. Residues: CASSKSCTPSFGGNQPQHF.